These 32 T cell receptor beta chains were all obtained from the same sample, sequenced in a study of CD8 T cells in Susac syndrome. RNA, at roughly 0.45 to 1 ug, was reverse transcribed with random hexamers. TCRdb reprocessed the immunoSEQ multiplex PCR reads via MiXCR and lists one record per CDR3 protein. Counted here are 150,000 to 200,000 distinct CDR3 sequences, approximately 94% occurring once; the ten biggest clones make up about 0.089%. Sequences were obtained from CD4+ T cells from PBMCs. These TCRs come from a human donor with multiple sclerosis.

This chain links TRBV14 with TRBJ1-2; D uncertain. V was cut by 3 bases and J by 6 bases, with 14 bases left in between. CDR3 length: 14 residues. Germline lookup yields CDR1 SGHDN and CDR2 FVKESK. For the CDR3, the DNA is TGTGCCAGCAGCCACCAAGCCCTAGGGAATGGCTACACCTTC. Amino acid sequence: CASSHQALGNGYTF.

The J gene is TRBJ2-7, the V gene TRBV25-1; no firm D call. Trimming stripped 5 bases from V and 5 bases from J, with 10 bases between. In germline, CDR1 is MGHDK, CDR2 SYGVNS. The CDR3 is 12 residues long. CDR3 coding DNA: TGTGCCAGCAGTCCTGGTTGGAACGAGCAGTACTTC. Residues: CASSPGWNEQYF.

The chain joins TRBV3-1 to TRBJ1-3; 8 bases are shared with TRBD1. Trimming took 1 base from V and 2 from J; bases not matched to a gene: 7. This CDR3 spans 17 amino acids. CDR1 and CDR2 (germline): LGHDT, YNNKEL (reference sequence). CDR3 coding DNA: TGTGCCAGCAGCCAAGGGACAGGGACTGTGCCTGGAAACACCATATATTTT. It yields the protein CASSQGTGTVPGNTIYF. Using reference TRBV3-1 and TRBJ1-3 for the parts outside the CDR3, the full variable domain is DTAVSQTPKYLVTQMGNDKSIKCEQNLGHDTMYWYKQDSKKFLKIMFSYNNKELIINETVPNRFSPKSPDKAHLNLHINSLELGDSAVYFCASSQGTGTVPGNTIYFGEGSWLTVV.

CDR3 sequence: CASSLTGTNNSPLHF. The CDR3 coding sequence is TGTGCCAGCAGTTTAACCGGGACAAATAATTCACCCCTCCACTTT. The genes are TRBV6-5 and TRBJ1-6, with D tentatively TRBD1 (6 bases). The germline V gene has CDR1 MNHEY and CDR2 SVGAGI. The CDR3 length is 15 residues. The V and J ends lost 4 bases and 5 bases respectively, with 12 bases between them.

The DNA for the CDR3 is TGTGCCAGCAGCTTAGGACGGATCTATGGCTACACCTTC. It encodes CASSLGRIYGYTF. The chain couples TRBV7-2 to TRBJ1-2; D gene ambiguous. The CDR3 extends over 13 amino acids. Trimming shortened V by 1 base and J by 4 bases, and 7 bases separated the two germline ends. From germline, CDR1 is SGHTA and CDR2 FQGNSA.

The chain carries TRBV28 and TRBJ1-2; 8 bases fit TRBD1. V lost 6 bases, J lost 8 bases, and 14 bases stayed unmatched. The CDR3 consists of 15 residues. CDR1 is MDHEN and CDR2 is SYDVKM in the germline V gene. Here the CDR3 reads CASSLGGQGAGGYTF. Here the CDR3 DNA reads TGTGCCAGCAGCCTAGGGGGTCAGGGGGCGGGAGGCTACACCTTC.

The chain has TRBV27 and TRBJ2-7; 7 bases align to TRBD2. J gave up 4 bases and V 6 bases, and 9 bases lay outside the gene matches. This CDR3 is built from 14 residues. Germline-derived CDR1 and CDR2 are MNHEY and SMNVEV (reference sequence). CDR3 region: CASSRSGKGYEQYF. The CDR3 DNA reads as TGTGCCAGCAGCCGGAGCGGGAAGGGGTACGAGCAGTACTTC.

J is TRBJ2-7 and V is TRBV9, with TRBD2 matching 8 bases. Germline values: CDR1 SGDLS, CDR2 YYNGEE. This CDR3 has 14 amino acids. Losses at the gene ends were 0 bases for V and 5 bases for J; bases not matched to a gene: 4. This CDR3 reads CASSVDGRADEQYF. DNA for the CDR3: TGTGCCAGCAGCGTAGACGGGAGGGCCGACGAGCAGTACTTC.

The rearrangement uses TRBV4-3 and TRBJ2-7; 11 bases align to TRBD1. From germline, CDR1 is LGHNA and CDR2 YSLEER. J was trimmed by 3 bases and V by 2 bases; bases with no gene match: 3. This CDR3 contains 15 residues. CDR3 bases: TGCGCCAGCAGCCAACTGGGACAGGGGGACTACGAGCAGTACTTC. Translation gives CASSQLGQGDYEQYF.

The genes are TRBV5-1 and TRBJ2-5; D call uncertain. The CDR3 has 15 amino acids. Germline V gene lookup returns CDR1 SGHRS and CDR2 YFSETQ. V was cut by 5 bases and J by 1 base, with 15 bases left in between. Here the CDR3 reads CASSFVGQPQETQYF. In DNA form, the CDR3 reads TGCGCCAGCAGTTTTGTAGGTCAGCCCCAAGAGACCCAGTACTTC.

This sequence joins TRBV5-6 and TRBJ2-3; 13 bases fit TRBD2. Germline trimming cut 4 bases from V and 0 bases from J; bases unmatched to any gene: 11. The CDR3 runs 19 residues. Germline V CDR1 and CDR2: SGHDT, YYEEEE. CDR3 nucleotide sequence: TGTGCCAGCAGCCCTGGACTAGCGGGAGACCCAACTAGCACAGATACGCAGTATTTT. This encodes CASSPGLAGDPTSTDTQYF.

The chain combines TRBV29-1 with TRBJ1-2, with D perhaps matching TRBD1 (5 bases). Per germline, CDR1 SQVTM and CDR2 ANQGSEA. The CDR3 is made up of 12 amino acids. V lost 8 bases to trimming and J lost 7 bases, with 17 bases between them. The CDR3 protein is CSLLDGDGGYTF. CDR3 coding DNA: TGCAGCCTTCTGGATGGGGACGGTGGCTACACCTTC.

The gene calls are TRBV20-1 and TRBJ2-1; 8 bases line up with TRBD2. The CDR3 runs to 14 residues. The V gene end was trimmed by 1 base and the J gene end by 12 bases; junction bases not matched to a gene: 11. Germline V gene lookup returns CDR1 DFQATT and CDR2 SNEGSKA (reference sequence). CDR3 bases: TGCAGTGCTAGAGCGGGGGGGCGGGAGGCCTGGCAGTTCTTC. As protein: CSARAGGREAWQFF.

The V call is TRBV6-5, the J call TRBJ2-5, with TRBD1 identical over 8 bases. The germline V gene has CDR1 MNHEY and CDR2 SVGAGI. The V and J ends lost 4 bases and 4 bases, in that order; junction bases with no gene match: 5. The CDR3 runs to 14 residues. In DNA, the CDR3 is TGTGCCAGCAGTTTGGCAGGGGGCACAGAGACCCAGTACTTC. As protein: CASSLAGGTETQYF.

The rearrangement joins TRBV6-1 to TRBJ2-2, with D tentatively TRBD1 (5 bases). This CDR3 region has 15 residues. With 1 base removed from V and 1 base from J, the gap between germline ends came to 7 bases. Per germline, CDR1 MNHNS and CDR2 SASEGT. The CDR3 is CASSEEGKNTGELFF. CDR3 sequence (DNA): TGTGCCAGCAGTGAAGAGGGGAAGAACACCGGGGAGCTGTTTTTT.

J is TRBJ1-2 and V is TRBV30; D possibly corresponds to TRBD1 (5 bases). V gave up 2 bases and J gave up 8 bases, with 15 bases separating them. CDR3 length: 13 amino acids. Germline lookup yields CDR1 GTSNPN and CDR2 SVGIG (reference sequence). The CDR3 DNA is TGTGCCTGGAGTACGGGGGGAGGCGGCGGCTACACCTTC. Protein product: CAWSTGGGGGYTF.

V and J are TRBV6-5 and TRBJ2-3; weak D call: TRBD1 (6 bases). The germline CDR1 and CDR2 sequences are MNHEY and SVGAGI. V lost 4 bases and J lost 0, with 11 bases in between. The CDR3 is 15 residues long. The CDR3 coding sequence is TGTGCCAGCAGTTCGGACAGCGTTAGCACAGATACGCAGTATTTT. This translates into CASSSDSVSTDTQYF.

V is TRBV15 and J is TRBJ1-1, with D hard to call. This CDR3 has 12 amino acids. V was pared by 0 bases and J by 7 bases, with 6 bases between. Germline CDR1 LNHNV, CDR2 YYDKDF (reference sequence). The CDR3 sequence: CATSRDWGEAFF. The CDR3 DNA is TGTGCCACCAGCAGAGATTGGGGTGAAGCTTTCTTT.

The CDR3 region is CATTRTQQDTGELFF. CDR3 sequence (DNA): TGCGCCACCACCCGGACCCAGCAGGACACCGGGGAGCTGTTTTTT. The chain uses TRBV5-1 and TRBJ2-2, with D unclear. Per germline, CDR1 SGHRS and CDR2 YFSETQ. The CDR3 is made up of 15 amino acids. V lost 9 bases to trimming and J lost 3 bases, with 18 bases between them.

The V and J genes are TRBV30 and TRBJ2-1, with D maybe TRBD1 (5 bases). In germline, CDR1 is GTSNPN, CDR2 SVGIG (reference sequence). Trimming pared 4 bases from V and 9 bases from J, leaving 10 bases between. This CDR3 comprises 11 residues. The CDR3 is CAWTSDSEQFF. The CDR3 DNA reads as TGTGCCTGGACCTCAGACAGTGAGCAGTTCTTC.

The chain employs TRBV20-1 and TRBJ1-2; D is undetermined. V was trimmed by 0 bases and J by 5 bases, leaving 13 bases between them. The CDR3 has 14 amino acids. Per the germline V gene, CDR1 is DFQATT and CDR2 is SNEGSKA (reference sequence). The CDR3 reads CSARDSLTGYGYTF. The CDR3 nucleotides read TGCAGTGCTAGAGATTCACTTACGGGATATGGCTACACCTTC.

The rearrangement joins TRBV5-6 to TRBJ2-3, with a possible D match to TRBD2 (6 bases). V shed 9 bases and J shed 5 bases, with 13 bases lying between them. CDR3 length: 12 amino acids. Germline assignment: CDR1 SGHDT and CDR2 YYEEEE. The CDR3 region has the DNA TGTGCCACCGGGACTCCCGGAGATACGCAGTATTTT. Its protein is CATGTPGDTQYF.

The chain combines TRBV30 with TRBJ1-4; D gene ambiguous. Germline CDR1 GTSNPN, CDR2 SVGIG (reference sequence). The CDR3 has 13 residues. The V end lost 8 bases, the J end lost 3 bases, and 13 bases lay between the germline ends. Here the CDR3 reads CARSEGPNEKLFF. Here the CDR3 DNA reads TGTGCCCGGTCAGAGGGCCCTAATGAAAAACTGTTTTTT. The whole variable domain, remainder taken from reference TRBV30 and TRBJ1-4, is SQTIHQWPATLVQPVGSPLSLECTVEGTSNPNLYWYRQAAGRGLQLLFYSVGIGQISSEVPQNLSASRPQDRQFILSSKKLLLSDSGFYLCARSEGPNEKLFFGSGTQLSVL.

The CDR3 DNA reads TGTGCCAGCAGTGTGGTTGGCGGGCATGAAAAACTGTTTTTT. Its protein product is CASSVVGGHEKLFF. The chain recombines TRBV2 with TRBJ1-4; D is uncertain. From germline, CDR1 is SNHLY and CDR2 FYNNEI. The CDR3 has 14 residues. The V gene lost 4 bases and the J gene lost 6 bases, with 12 bases spanning the gap.

In its sample, this clonotype was seen once. The chain combines TRBV15 with TRBJ1-5; no clear D. Germline-derived CDR1 and CDR2 are LNHNV and YYDKDF (reference sequence). This CDR3 region has 14 residues. V lost 5 bases and J lost 7, with 15 bases in between. This CDR3 is CATSGGGVAQPQHF. The DNA for the CDR3 is TGTGCCACCAGCGGCGGCGGGGTGGCCCAGCCCCAGCATTTT.

This chain joins TRBV3-1 and TRBJ2-5; tentatively, D is TRBD1 (5 bases). CDR3 length: 14 amino acids. Germline CDR1 and CDR2: LGHDT and YNNKEL (reference sequence). Trimming stripped 4 bases from V and 6 bases from J, with 15 bases between. CDR3 sequence reads: CASSRDRTWKTQYF. The CDR3 DNA sequence: TGTGCCAGCAGCCGAGACAGAACATGGAAGACCCAGTACTTC.

The genes are TRBV3-1 and TRBJ1-5, with a weak D call TRBD1 (6 bases). The CDR3 loop spans 14 amino acids. CDR1 and CDR2 from the germline V gene are LGHDT and YNNKEL (reference sequence). V lost 2 bases to trimming and J lost 4 bases, with 9 bases between them. The CDR3 sequence is CASSQWGANQPQHF. In DNA, the CDR3 is TGTGCCAGCAGCCAATGGGGGGCAAATCAGCCCCAGCATTTT.

The rearrangement joins TRBV9 to TRBJ2-7; D is undetermined. Trimming stripped 0 bases from V and 3 bases from J, with 10 bases between. The germline gives CDR1 SGDLS, CDR2 YYNGEE. The CDR3 contains 14 residues. This CDR3 is CASSVAPSGYEQYF. The DNA for the CDR3 is TGTGCCAGCAGCGTAGCCCCATCCGGCTACGAGCAGTACTTC.

The rearrangement joins TRBV30 to TRBJ2-2, with 8 bases that match TRBD1. Germline values: CDR1 GTSNPN, CDR2 SVGIG (reference sequence). The CDR3 covers 14 residues. The V segment lost 4 bases and the J segment 4 bases; nucleotides outside the gene matches: 5. This CDR3 is CAWTRGQGTGELFF. CDR3 nucleotide sequence: TGTGCCTGGACCAGAGGACAGGGCACCGGGGAGCTGTTTTTT.

The genes are TRBV29-1 and TRBJ2-5; D is unclear. V lost 4 bases and J 4 bases, leaving 4 bases between the germline ends. Germline V gene data show CDR1 as SQVTM and CDR2 as ANQGSEA. This CDR3 has 10 residues. CDR3 amino acids: CSVVRETQYF. The CDR3, as DNA: TGCAGCGTTGTGAGAGAGACCCAGTACTTC.

This chain links TRBV7-8 with TRBJ1-1, with D perhaps TRBD1 (5 bases). The length of the CDR3 is 15 residues. V was cut by 4 bases and J by 2 bases, with 14 bases left in between. Germline CDR1 and CDR2: SGHVS and FQNEAQ. This chain's CDR3 is CASSSPYRGNTEAFF. The CDR3 DNA is TGTGCCAGCAGCTCCCCATATAGGGGCAACACTGAAGCTTTCTTT.

J is TRBJ2-5 and V is TRBV5-6; no definite D call. Germline CDR1 is SGHDT and CDR2 is YYEEEE. CDR3 length: 13 residues. Trimming took 2 bases from V and 4 from J, leaving 9 bases between them. The CDR3 DNA reads TGTGCCAGCAGCTTTAGAAGAGGAGAGACCCAGTACTTC. This sequence encodes CASSFRRGETQYF. Full variable domain (rest looked up from reference TRBV5-6 and TRBJ2-5): DAGVTQSPTHLIKTRGQQVTLRCSPKSGHDTVSWYQQALGQGPQFIFQYYEEEERQRGNFPDRFSGHQFPNYSSELNVNALLLGDSALYLCASSFRRGETQYFGPGTRLLVL.